The 30 T cell receptor beta chains given below trace back to one sample, sequenced in a study of blood T cell repertoires in COVID-19. Profiling relied on immunoSEQ multiplex PCR, and the TCRdb table lists in-frame clones only, not all of them. The table has 250,000 to 300,000 clones, about nine tenths seen once. The sample consisted of PBMCs or T cells enriched from blood (not recorded which). The receptors stem from a middle-aged woman who had recovered from COVID-19.

The genes are TRBV24-1 and TRBJ1-2; no reliable D call. The V end was cut by 4 bases, the J end by 2 bases, with 10 bases between. Germline CDR1 KGHDR, CDR2 SFDVKD. CDR3 size: 14 residues. CDR3 amino acids: CATSEKSRNYGYTF. CDR3 DNA sequence: TGTGCCACCAGTGAGAAATCGAGAAACTATGGCTACACCTTC.

This clone was counted a few times. V and J are TRBV5-1 and TRBJ2-7; TRBD2 might be the D (7 bases). From germline, CDR1 is SGHRS and CDR2 YFSETQ. The V gene lost 0 bases and the J gene lost 9 bases, with 16 bases spanning the gap. This CDR3 spans 14 amino acids. The CDR3 here is CASSLEVGGAVQYF. The CDR3 nucleotides are TGCGCCAGCAGCTTGGAGGTTGGGGGGGCCGTGCAGTACTTC.

The chain joins TRBV30 to TRBJ1-1; D uncertain. With 2 bases removed from V and 11 bases from J, the gap between germline ends came to 15 bases. Germline V gene sequence: CDR1 GTSNPN, CDR2 SVGIG (reference sequence). The CDR3 is 12 residues long. The DNA of the CDR3 is TGTGCCTGGAGTAGCGGAGTATATCGGGCTTTCTTT. Translation: CAWSSGVYRAFF.

V is TRBV6-5 and J is TRBJ1-1, with TRBD1 matching over 9 bases. Trimming removed 6 bases from V and 5 bases from J; junction bases left unmatched: 4. The CDR3 covers 13 residues. The germline V gene encodes CDR1 MNHEY and CDR2 SVGAGI. Here the CDR3 DNA reads TGTGCCAGCAGACCGGGACAGGGAACTGAAGCTTTCTTT. It yields the protein CASRPGQGTEAFF.

V gene TRBV7-9 combines with J gene TRBJ2-3; the match to TRBD2 covers 10 bases. Germline V gene lookup returns CDR1 SEHNR and CDR2 FQNEAQ (reference sequence). CDR3 size: 16 residues. Germline trimming cut 1 base from V and 5 bases from J; bases unmatched to any gene: 6. CDR3 sequence: CASSLGPSGSLDTQYF. CDR3 nucleotides: TGTGCCAGCAGCTTAGGGCCTAGCGGGAGTTTAGATACGCAGTATTTT.

V and J are TRBV7-8 and TRBJ1-5; the D gene is possibly TRBD1 (5 bases). This CDR3 contains 16 residues. Between the trimmed V and J ends, which lost 1 base and 9 bases, there was a span of 19 bases. The germline V gene has CDR1 SGHVS and CDR2 FQNEAQ. The CDR3 reads CASSLEAGTGRGPQHF. Written as DNA, the CDR3 is TGTGCCAGCAGCTTAGAGGCAGGGACGGGGAGGGGGCCCCAGCATTTT.

V is TRBV30 and J is TRBJ1-5; D unresolved. CDR3 size: 14 residues. The V end lost 0 bases, the J end lost 3 bases, and 9 bases lay between the germline ends. Per the germline V gene, CDR1 is GTSNPN and CDR2 is SVGIG (reference sequence). The CDR3 sequence is CAWSVPGVNQPQHF. The CDR3 region has the DNA TGTGCCTGGAGTGTCCCCGGGGTCAATCAGCCCCAGCATTTT.

This chain joins TRBV3-1 (or the pseudogene TRBV3-2) and TRBJ2-5, with 8 bases lining up with TRBD2. The CDR3 loop spans 19 amino acids. CDR1 and CDR2 (germline): LGHDT, YNNKEL (reference sequence). V gave up 0 bases and J gave up 5 bases; unmatched junction bases: 17. The CDR3: CASSQEPTWSGSAGETQYF. DNA of the CDR3: TGTGCCAGCAGCCAAGAACCCACCTGGAGCGGGAGCGCGGGGGAGACCCAGTACTTC.

This clone was counted once. This chain connects TRBV7-2 to TRBJ1-1, with 8 bases that match TRBD1. Germline V gene lookup returns CDR1 SGHTA and CDR2 FQGNSA. The CDR3 loop spans 14 amino acids. V shed 5 bases, J shed 4 bases, and the junction held 6 bases outside the gene matches. As DNA, the CDR3 is TGTGCCAGCAGCGTGGACAGGGCGACCACTGAAGCTTTCTTT. Its protein is CASSVDRATTEAFF.

The count of this clone is one. Here the CDR3 DNA reads TGTGCCAGCTCGAAGAGGACAGGGAGGTACAATGAGCAGTTCTTC. The encoded protein is CASSKRTGRYNEQFF. The gene calls are TRBV18 and TRBJ2-1; 8 positions agree with TRBD1. The trim removed 6 bases at V and 4 bases at J, leaving 8 bases unmatched. Germline values: CDR1 KGHSH, CDR2 LQKENI. CDR3 length equals 15 residues.

The chain employs TRBV19 and TRBJ2-3; D is unclear. The germline CDR1 and CDR2 sequences are LNHDA and SQIVND (reference sequence). CDR3 length equals 11 residues. The germline V and J ends were trimmed by 6 bases and 4 bases, with 5 bases remaining between them. CDR3 region: CASRLADTQYF. For the CDR3, the DNA is TGTGCCAGTAGACTGGCAGATACGCAGTATTTT.

V and J are TRBV4-1 and TRBJ1-5; 8 positions agree with TRBD1. This CDR3 has 15 amino acids. Losses at the gene ends were 4 bases for V and 5 bases for J; bases not matched to a gene: 7. Looked up from germline, CDR1 is MGHRA and CDR2 is YSYEKL. CDR3 amino acids: CASSPRTGNYQPQHF. The DNA for the CDR3 is TGCGCCAGCAGCCCGAGGACAGGGAATTATCAGCCCCAGCATTTT.

This clone was seen only a few times. This chain links TRBV10-2 with TRBJ1-1; TRBD1 matches 8 bases. This CDR3 is 15 amino acids long. V was clipped by 6 bases and J by 1 base; unmatched bases: 7. Germline CDR1 and CDR2: WSHSY and SAAADI. CDR3 coding DNA: TGCGCCAGCAGGTTGACAGGGGCCCCGAACACTGAAGCTTTCTTT. Translation gives CASRLTGAPNTEAFF.

The chain uses TRBV10-2 and TRBJ2-7; 7 bases fit TRBD2. Germline V gene data show CDR1 as WSHSY and CDR2 as SAAADI. The CDR3 consists of 12 residues. Unmatched junction bases numbered 1, after V lost 5 bases and J lost 3 bases. The DNA for the CDR3 is TGCGCCAGCAGTTCTAGCGGCTACGAGCAGTACTTC. Translated, it gives CASSSSGYEQYF.

This clone was detected only once. The chain links TRBV6-1 to TRBJ2-1, with 9 bases lining up with TRBD2. Germline lookup yields CDR1 MNHNS and CDR2 SASEGT. The V segment lost 3 bases and the J segment 13 bases; nucleotides outside the gene matches: 7. The CDR3 loop spans 13 amino acids. The CDR3 reads CASSEGLAFSQFF. CDR3 DNA: TGTGCCAGCAGTGAGGGACTAGCCTTTTCTCAGTTCTTC.

The chain is built from TRBV4-1 and TRBJ2-2, with D possibly matching TRBD2 (6 bases). V was trimmed by 4 bases and J by 0 bases, leaving 9 bases between them. The CDR3 extends over 15 amino acids. In germline, CDR1 is MGHRA, CDR2 YSYEKL. The CDR3 nucleotides are TGCGCCAGCAGCCGCGGGGACTCGAACACCGGGGAGCTGTTTTTT. It codes for CASSRGDSNTGELFF.

This clone was observed a handful of times. The V call is TRBV2, the J call TRBJ2-2, with 9 bases identical to TRBD1. V gave up 6 bases and J gave up 5 bases; unmatched junction bases: 7. Germline V lookup: CDR1 SNHLY, CDR2 FYNNEI. This CDR3 is built from 15 residues. The chain's CDR3 is CASSVQGARTGELFF. The CDR3 DNA sequence: TGTGCCAGCAGCGTACAGGGGGCGCGGACCGGGGAGCTGTTTTTT.

This clone was counted only a few times. The V and J genes are TRBV4-2 and TRBJ1-4, with D uncertain. The CDR3 has 15 amino acids. The germline V gene has CDR1 LGHNA and CDR2 YNFKEQ. Between the trimmed V and J ends, which lost 1 base and 2 bases, there was a span of 8 bases. CDR3: CASSQGRVTNEKLFF. CDR3 sequence (DNA): TGTGCCAGCAGCCAAGGGAGGGTGACTAATGAAAAACTGTTTTTT.

The chain uses TRBV6-5 and TRBJ1-1, with a weak D call TRBD1 (5 bases). The CDR3 length is 16 residues. V lost 0 bases and J lost 1, with 12 bases in between. Germline CDR1 is MNHEY and CDR2 is SVGAGI. The chain's CDR3 is CASSYSIYGGNTEAFF. The CDR3 region has the DNA TGTGCCAGCAGTTACTCGATTTACGGGGGGAACACTGAAGCTTTCTTT.

J is TRBJ2-5 and V is TRBV7-2, with 12 bases identical to TRBD2. J was trimmed by 5 bases and V by 3 bases; bases with no gene match: 16. The CDR3 runs 19 residues. Germline CDR1 reads SGHTA; CDR2 reads FQGNSA. The CDR3 sequence is CASSLSLIALAGGSETQYF. CDR3 nucleotide sequence: TGTGCCAGCAGCTTGTCCCTGATAGCACTAGCGGGAGGATCGGAGACCCAGTACTTC.

This clone has a single count. This chain uses TRBV9 with TRBJ2-1; the match to TRBD2 covers 11 bases. CDR3 length: 15 residues. V shed 4 bases and J 9 bases; nucleotides not matched to a gene: 9. CDR1 and CDR2 from the germline V gene are SGDLS and YYNGEE. The CDR3 protein is CASSPNSLAGGEQFF. DNA for the CDR3: TGTGCCAGCAGCCCTAATAGCCTAGCGGGAGGTGAGCAGTTCTTC.

The chain is built from TRBV5-1 and TRBJ2-3; no definite D call. The CDR3 covers 16 residues. Trimming left V 0 bases short and J 0 bases short, with 11 bases between. Germline CDR1 and CDR2: SGHRS and YFSETQ. CDR3 in amino acids: CASSLDTVQSTDTQYF. The CDR3 nucleotides read TGCGCCAGCAGCTTGGATACAGTCCAAAGCACAGATACGCAGTATTTT.

With regard to this clone: The same CDR3 arises from other DNA sequences in this sample as well. The chain links TRBV6-5 to TRBJ1-2, with 9 bases aligning to TRBD1. Germline values: CDR1 MNHEY, CDR2 SVGAGI. V shed 6 bases and J 4 bases; nucleotides not matched to a gene: 3. The CDR3 is 13 residues long. In DNA, the CDR3 is TGTGCCAGCAGGCCGACAGGGGGCTATGGCTACACCTTC. Amino acid sequence: CASRPTGGYGYTF.

This sequence joins TRBV2 and TRBJ2-2; unclear D gene. V lost 0 bases to trimming and J lost 5 bases, with 13 bases between them. There are 16 residues in the CDR3. From germline, CDR1 is SNHLY and CDR2 FYNNEI. This chain's CDR3 is CASSEALGLLTGELFF. In DNA, the CDR3 is TGTGCCAGCAGTGAAGCGCTTGGGCTGTTAACCGGGGAGCTGTTTTTT.

J is TRBJ2-7 and V is TRBV12-3 or TRBV12-4, with D possibly TRBD1 on 5 matching bases. Trimming cost V 3 bases and J 6 bases, with 12 bases left between them. The CDR3 covers 13 residues. DNA for the CDR3: TGTGCCAGCAGTTTTAAGGGGAACGGCGAGCAGTACTTC. Translated, it gives CASSFKGNGEQYF.

This chain joins TRBV6-5 and TRBJ1-2; TRBD1 aligns across 9 bases. This CDR3 contains 14 residues. Trimming cost V 2 bases and J 6 bases; bases outside gene matches: 4. Germline V CDR1 and CDR2: MNHEY, SVGAGI. The CDR3 spells CASSYHRGLNGYTF. In nucleotides, the CDR3 is TGTGCCAGCAGTTACCACAGGGGGCTAAATGGCTACACCTTC.

This clone was seen a handful of times. V usage is TRBV5-8 and J usage is TRBJ2-7, with a weak D call TRBD2 (5 bases). Per the germline V gene, CDR1 is SGHTS and CDR2 is YDEGEE. CDR3 length equals 13 residues. The V and J ends lost 3 bases and 2 bases respectively, with 9 bases between them. CDR3 amino acids: CASSSDSTYEQYF. As DNA, the CDR3 is TGTGCCAGCAGCTCGGACTCTACCTACGAGCAGTACTTC.

Concerning this clone: Other DNA sequences in this specimen translate into the identical CDR3. The rearrangement links TRBV5-1 to TRBJ1-5; D is possibly TRBD1 (5 bases). Germline V gives CDR1 SGHRS, CDR2 YFSETQ. V was trimmed by 0 bases and J by 6 bases, leaving 10 bases between them. The CDR3 has 14 amino acids. The chain's CDR3 is CASSLGQGGQPQHF. CDR3 DNA: TGCGCCAGCAGCTTGGGGCAGGGCGGTCAGCCCCAGCATTTT.

The V gene is TRBV25-1, the J gene TRBJ2-1; D gene ambiguous. The V end lost 5 bases, the J end lost 2 bases, and 10 bases lay between the germline ends. Germline lookup yields CDR1 MGHDK and CDR2 SYGVNS. The CDR3 sequence is 14 residues long. The CDR3 region is CASSLSGPYNEQFF. The CDR3 DNA reads TGTGCCAGCAGTTTATCAGGCCCCTACAATGAGCAGTTCTTC.

This clone was detected only a few times. This chain links TRBV2 with TRBJ2-2, with D maybe TRBD2 (5 bases). V was shortened by 3 bases and J by 6 bases, with 17 bases between the two germline ends. Germline V gene lookup returns CDR1 SNHLY and CDR2 FYNNEI. There are 16 residues in the CDR3. The CDR3 coding sequence is TGTGCCAGCAGTGAGGAGGCGTCCCGATTCTCCGGGGAGCTGTTTTTT. The encoded protein is CASSEEASRFSGELFF.